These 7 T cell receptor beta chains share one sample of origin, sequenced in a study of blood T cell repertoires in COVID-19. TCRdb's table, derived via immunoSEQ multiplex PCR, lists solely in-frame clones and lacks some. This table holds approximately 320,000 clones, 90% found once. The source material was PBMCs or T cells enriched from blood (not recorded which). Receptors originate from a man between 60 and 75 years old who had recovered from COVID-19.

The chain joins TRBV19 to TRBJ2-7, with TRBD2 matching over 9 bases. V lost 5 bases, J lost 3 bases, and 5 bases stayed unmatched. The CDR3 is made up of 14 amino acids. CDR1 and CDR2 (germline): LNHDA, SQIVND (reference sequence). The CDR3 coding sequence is TGTGCCAGTAGTTTAGGACTAGCGAGCTACGAGCAGTACTTC. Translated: CASSLGLASYEQYF.

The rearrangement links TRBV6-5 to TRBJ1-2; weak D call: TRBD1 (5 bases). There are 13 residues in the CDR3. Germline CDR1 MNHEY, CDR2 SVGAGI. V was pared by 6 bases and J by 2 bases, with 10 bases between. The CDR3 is CASRETANYGYTF. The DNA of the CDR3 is TGTGCCAGCAGAGAGACAGCCAACTATGGCTACACCTTC.

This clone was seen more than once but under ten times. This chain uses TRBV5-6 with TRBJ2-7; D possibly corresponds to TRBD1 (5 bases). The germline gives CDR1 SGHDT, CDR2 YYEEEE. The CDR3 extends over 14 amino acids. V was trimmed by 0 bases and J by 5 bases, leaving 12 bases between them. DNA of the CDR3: TGTGCCAGCAGCTTGGGAGCAGGGTTGCACGAGCAGTACTTC. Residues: CASSLGAGLHEQYF.

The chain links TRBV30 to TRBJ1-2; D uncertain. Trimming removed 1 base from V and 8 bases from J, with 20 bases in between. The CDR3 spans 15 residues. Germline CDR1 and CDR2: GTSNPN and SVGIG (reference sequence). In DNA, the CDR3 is TGTGCCTGGAGTGGAACGGGTTTGAGGCGGAGGGGCTACACCTTC. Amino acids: CAWSGTGLRRRGYTF.

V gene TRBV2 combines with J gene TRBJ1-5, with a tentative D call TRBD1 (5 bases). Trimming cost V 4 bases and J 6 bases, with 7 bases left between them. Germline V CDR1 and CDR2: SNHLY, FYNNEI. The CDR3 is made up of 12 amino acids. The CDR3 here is CASSGGVQPQHF. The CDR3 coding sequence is TGTGCCAGCAGTGGGGGGGTTCAGCCCCAGCATTTT.

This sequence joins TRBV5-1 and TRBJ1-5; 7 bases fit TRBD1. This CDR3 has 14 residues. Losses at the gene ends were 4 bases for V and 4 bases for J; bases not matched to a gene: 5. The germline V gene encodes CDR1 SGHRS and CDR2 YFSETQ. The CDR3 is CASSQGTENQPQHF. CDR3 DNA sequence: TGCGCCAGCAGCCAAGGGACAGAAAATCAGCCCCAGCATTTT.

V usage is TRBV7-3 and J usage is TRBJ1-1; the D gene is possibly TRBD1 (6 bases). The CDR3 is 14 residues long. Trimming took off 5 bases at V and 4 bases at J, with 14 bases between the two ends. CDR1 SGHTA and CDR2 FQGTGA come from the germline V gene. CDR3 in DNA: TGTGCCAGCAGCATACAGGGTGACGGCACTGAAGCTTTCTTT. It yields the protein CASSIQGDGTEAFF.